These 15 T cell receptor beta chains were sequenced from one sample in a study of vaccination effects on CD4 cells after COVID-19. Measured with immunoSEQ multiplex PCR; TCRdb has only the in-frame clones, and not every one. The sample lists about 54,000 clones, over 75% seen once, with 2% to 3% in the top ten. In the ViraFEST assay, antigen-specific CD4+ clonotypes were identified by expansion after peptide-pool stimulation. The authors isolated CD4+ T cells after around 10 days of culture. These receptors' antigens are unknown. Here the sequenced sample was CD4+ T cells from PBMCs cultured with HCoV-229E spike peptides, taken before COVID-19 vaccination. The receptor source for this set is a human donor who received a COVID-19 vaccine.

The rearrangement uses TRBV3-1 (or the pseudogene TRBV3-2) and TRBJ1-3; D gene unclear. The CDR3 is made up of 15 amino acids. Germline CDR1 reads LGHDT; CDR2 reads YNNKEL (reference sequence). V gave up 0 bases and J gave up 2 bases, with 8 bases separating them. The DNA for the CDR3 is TGTGCCAGCAGCCAAGATGTGATACCTGGAAACACCATATATTTT. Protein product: CASSQDVIPGNTIYF.

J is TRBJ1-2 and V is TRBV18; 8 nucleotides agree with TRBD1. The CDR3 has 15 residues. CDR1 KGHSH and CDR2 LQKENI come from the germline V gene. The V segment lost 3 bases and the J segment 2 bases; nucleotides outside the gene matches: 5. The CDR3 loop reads CASSPGQGANYGYTF. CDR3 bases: TGTGCCAGCTCACCCGGACAGGGAGCCAACTATGGCTACACCTTC.

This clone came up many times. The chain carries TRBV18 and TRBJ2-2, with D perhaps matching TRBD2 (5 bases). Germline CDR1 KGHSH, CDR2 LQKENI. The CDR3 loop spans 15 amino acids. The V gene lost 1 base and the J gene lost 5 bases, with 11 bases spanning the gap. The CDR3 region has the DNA TGTGCCAGCTCACCACGGGGAAGAGGGACCGGGGAGCTGTTTTTT. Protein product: CASSPRGRGTGELFF.

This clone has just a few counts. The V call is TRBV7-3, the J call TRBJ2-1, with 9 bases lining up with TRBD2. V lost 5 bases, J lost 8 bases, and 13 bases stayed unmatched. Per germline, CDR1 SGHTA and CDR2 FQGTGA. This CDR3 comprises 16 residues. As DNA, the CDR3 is TGTGCCAGCAGCCAGTTCGCTAGCGGGGCCGGAGATGAGCAGTTCTTC. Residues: CASSQFASGAGDEQFF.

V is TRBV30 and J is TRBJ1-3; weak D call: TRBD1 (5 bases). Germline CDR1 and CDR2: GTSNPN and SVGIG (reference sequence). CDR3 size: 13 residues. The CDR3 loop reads CGRGGSEGNTIYF. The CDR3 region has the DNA TGTGGCCGGGGCGGCTCAGAGGGAAACACCATATATTTT.

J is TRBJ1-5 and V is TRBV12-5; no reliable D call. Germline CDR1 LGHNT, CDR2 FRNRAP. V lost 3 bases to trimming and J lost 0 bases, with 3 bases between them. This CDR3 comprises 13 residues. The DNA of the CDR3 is TGTGCTAGTGGTTTCTCTAGCAATCAGCCCCAGCATTTT. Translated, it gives CASGFSSNQPQHF.

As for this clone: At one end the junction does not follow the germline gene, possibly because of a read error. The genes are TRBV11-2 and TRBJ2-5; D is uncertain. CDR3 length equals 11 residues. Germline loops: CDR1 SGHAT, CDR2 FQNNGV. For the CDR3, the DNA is TGTGCCAGCAGCTTGAGAGAGGCCCAGTACTTC. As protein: CASSLREAQYF. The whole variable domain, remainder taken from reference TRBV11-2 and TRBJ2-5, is EAGVAQSPRYKIIEKRQSVAFWCNPISGHATLYWYQQILGQGPKLLIQFQNNGVVDDSQLPKDRFSAERLKGVDSTLKIQPAKLEDSAVYLCASSLREAQYFGPGTRLLVL.

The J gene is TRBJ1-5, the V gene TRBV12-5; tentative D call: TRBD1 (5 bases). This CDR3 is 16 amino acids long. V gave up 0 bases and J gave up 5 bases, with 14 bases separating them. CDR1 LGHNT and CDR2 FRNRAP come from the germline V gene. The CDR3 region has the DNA TGTGCTAGTGGTTTGGTACTGGGGCTGGGGGATCAGCCCCAGCATTTT. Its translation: CASGLVLGLGDQPQHF.

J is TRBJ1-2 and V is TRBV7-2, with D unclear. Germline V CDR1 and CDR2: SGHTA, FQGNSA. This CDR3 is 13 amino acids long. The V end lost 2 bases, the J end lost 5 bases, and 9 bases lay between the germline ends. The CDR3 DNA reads TGTGCCAGCAGCTTAAACAATAGGTATGGCTACACCTTC. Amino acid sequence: CASSLNNRYGYTF.

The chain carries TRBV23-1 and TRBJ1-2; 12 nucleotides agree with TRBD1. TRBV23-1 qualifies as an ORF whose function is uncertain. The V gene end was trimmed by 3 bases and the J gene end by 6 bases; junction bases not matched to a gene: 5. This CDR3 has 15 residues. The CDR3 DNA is TGCGCCAGCAGTCATTCCGGGACAGGGGGCGATGGCTACACCTTC. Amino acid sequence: CASSHSGTGGDGYTF.

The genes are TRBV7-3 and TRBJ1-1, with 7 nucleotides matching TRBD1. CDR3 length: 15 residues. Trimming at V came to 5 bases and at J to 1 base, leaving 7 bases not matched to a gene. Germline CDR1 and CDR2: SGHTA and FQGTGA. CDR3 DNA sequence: TGTGCCAGCAGCCAGAGCCGGGACAGGAACACTGAAGCTTTCTTT. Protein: CASSQSRDRNTEAFF.

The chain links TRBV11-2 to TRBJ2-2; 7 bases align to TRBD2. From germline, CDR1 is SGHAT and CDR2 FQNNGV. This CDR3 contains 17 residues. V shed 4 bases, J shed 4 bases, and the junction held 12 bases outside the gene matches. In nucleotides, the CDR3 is TGTGCCAGCAGCTACCCTGCGGCTAGCGGAATCACCGGGGAGCTGTTTTTT. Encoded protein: CASSYPAASGITGELFF.

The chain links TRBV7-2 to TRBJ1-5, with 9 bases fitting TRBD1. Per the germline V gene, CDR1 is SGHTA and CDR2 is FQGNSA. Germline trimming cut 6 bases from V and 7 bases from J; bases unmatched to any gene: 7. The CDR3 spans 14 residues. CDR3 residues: CASSSGTGIQPQHF. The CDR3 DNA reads TGTGCCAGCAGTTCCGGGACAGGGATACAGCCCCAGCATTTT. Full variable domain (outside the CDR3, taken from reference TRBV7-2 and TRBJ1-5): GAGVSQSPSNKVTEKGKDVELRCDPISGHTALYWYRQSLGQGLEFLIYFQGNSAPDKSGLPSDRFSAERTGGSVSTLTIQRTQQEDSAVYLCASSSGTGIQPQHFGDGTRLSIL.

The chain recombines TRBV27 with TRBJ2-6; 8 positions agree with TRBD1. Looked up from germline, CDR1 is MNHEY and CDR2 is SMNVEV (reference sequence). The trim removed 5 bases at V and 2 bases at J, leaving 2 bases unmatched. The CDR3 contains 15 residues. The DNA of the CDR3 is TGTGCCAGCAGTCCACAGGGGGCTGGGGCCAACGTCCTGACTTTC. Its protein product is CASSPQGAGANVLTF.

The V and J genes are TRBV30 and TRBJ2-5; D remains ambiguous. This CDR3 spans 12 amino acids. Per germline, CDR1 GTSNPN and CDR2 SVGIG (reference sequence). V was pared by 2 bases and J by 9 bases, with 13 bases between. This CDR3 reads CAWSPSALAQYF. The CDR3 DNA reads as TGTGCCTGGAGTCCGTCGGCTCTGGCCCAGTACTTC.